A selection of T cell receptor beta chains follows, all from one sample in a study of blood T cell repertoires in COVID-19. The data were produced by immunoSEQ multiplex PCR, yet TCRdb's version contains in-frame clones alone and is incomplete. Seen here are roughly 310,000 clones, around 89% observed once, and the top ten hold under 4.5%. The sample comprised peripheral blood. These receptors all come from a woman in her forties or fifties with active or convalescent COVID-19. The CDR3 runs from the conserved cysteine through the conserved F or W. Fields, in order: clone size, D gene, J gene, V gene, CDR3 DNA, CDR3 protein. D genes are given only for firm matches. Size is stated for part of the rows, as once, few or many counts, or as a class when the clone is expanded.

NA,NA,TRBJ2-2,TRBV28,TGTGCCAGCAGTCCTGCCGGGACAACTTTGGTCAACACCGGGGAGCTGTTTTTT,CASSPAGTTLVNTGELFF
NA,NA,TRBJ2-1,TRBV5-1,TGCGCCAGCCGACGGAGCGGCGACACCTACAATGAGCAGTTCTTC,CASRRSGDTYNEQFF
NA,NA,TRBJ2-6,TRBV19,TGTGCCAGTAGCCCGGGAGAGTGGGGGGCCAACGTCCTGACTTTC,CASSPGEWGANVLTF
once,TRBD2,TRBJ2-1,TRBV9,TGTGCCAGCAGCGTAGCTTCCGCGGGAGTGAATGAGCAGTTCTTC,CASSVASAGVNEQFF
NA,TRBD2,TRBJ2-1,TRBV27,TGTGCCAGCATGGGCGGGAGGACTAGTAATGAGCAGTTCTTC,CASMGGRTSNEQFF
NA,NA,TRBJ2-1,TRBV28,TGTGCCAGCAGTGACTCGGCGCCGAGCAATGAGCAGTTCTTC,CASSDSAPSNEQFF
NA,NA,TRBJ1-1,TRBV12-3/TRBV12-4,TGTGCCAGCAGCATACAGGGTTGGACTGAAGCTTTCTTT,CASSIQGWTEAFF
NA,NA,TRBJ1-1,TRBV11-2,TGTGCCAGCAGCTTAATCGGGGGCACTGAAGCTTTCTTT,CASSLIGGTEAFF
NA,TRBD2,TRBJ2-1,TRBV3-1/TRBV3-2,TGTGCCAGCAGCCTTCTCAGCGGGAGGGCGGGGGAATTCTTC,CASSLLSGRAGEFF
NA,TRBD2,TRBJ2-7,TRBV18,TGTGCCAGCTCACCATTACCGGCGGGGGACGAGCAGTACTTC,CASSPLPAGDEQYF
once,TRBD1,TRBJ1-4,TRBV18,TGTGCCAGCTCACCACCGGACAGGGGTGGGGAAAAACTGTTTTTT,CASSPPDRGGEKLFF
once,TRBD1,TRBJ1-2,TRBV28,TGTGCCACTTCCTTTGACAGGGGCTATGGCTACACCTTC,CATSFDRGYGYTF
NA,NA,TRBJ1-1,TRBV27,TGTGCCAGCAGCTACAGGGCGACGGACACTGAAGCTTTCTTT,CASSYRATDTEAFF
NA,NA,TRBJ1-1,TRBV30,TGTGCCTGGACTGGGGGGACGGTGGTATTGGCTTTCTTT,CAWTGGTVVLAFF